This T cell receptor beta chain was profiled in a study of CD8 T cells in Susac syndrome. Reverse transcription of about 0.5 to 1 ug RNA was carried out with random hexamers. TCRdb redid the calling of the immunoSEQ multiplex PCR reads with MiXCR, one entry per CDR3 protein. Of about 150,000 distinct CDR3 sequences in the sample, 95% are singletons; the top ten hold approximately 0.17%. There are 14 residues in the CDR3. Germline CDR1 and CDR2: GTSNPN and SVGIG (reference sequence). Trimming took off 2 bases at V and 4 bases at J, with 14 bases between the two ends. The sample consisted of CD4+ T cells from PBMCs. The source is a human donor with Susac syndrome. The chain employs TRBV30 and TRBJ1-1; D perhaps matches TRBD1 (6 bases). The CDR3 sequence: CAWSSGQRGTEAFF. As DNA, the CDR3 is TGTGCCTGGAGTTCTGGACAGAGGGGCACTGAAGCTTTCTTT.